This TCR beta chain emerged from a study of shared clonotypes between healthy human individuals. The CDR3 spans 17 residues. The J segment lost 5 bases and the V segment lost 5 bases, leaving 16 bases of the junction unmatched. Germline CDR1 reads SGHVS; CDR2 reads FNYEAQ. Selected positively for CCR7 and CD45RO-negative, naive CD8 cells excluded terminally differentiated effector memory CD45RA+ cells. Every one of the donors was a Caucasian adult that lived in Nashville, Tennessee. Findings and limits, study-wide: Investigators collected only blood, and repertoires in tissues likely differ.

Assay: immunoSEQ multiplex PCR; the TCRdb copy retains only in-frame clones and omits some. The sample carries just over 2,000,000 clones, roughly 95% recorded once. In regard to this clone: Antigen: not known.

This receptor was obtained from a man between 18 and 35 years old in good health. Sequenced: naive CD8+ T cells sorted from blood. The V and J genes are TRBV7-6 and TRBJ2-3, with TRBD2 matching 7 bases. The CDR3 DNA reads as TGTGCCAGCAGCCCGGCGGGTGCCGCGGGGGAGGTAGATACGCAGTATTTT. This codes for CASSPAGAAGEVDTQYF.